The rows below give T cell receptor beta chains drawn from one sample of a study of beta chain features in type 1 diabetes. Sequencing used immunoSEQ multiplex PCR; TCRdb keeps in-frame clones, though not all of them. The table has some 240,000 clones, around 9.9% seen once; the top ten hold approximately 1.3%. The sequenced sample was central memory CD4+ T cells from blood. These receptors were collected from a man between 18 and 29 years old in good health. Each CDR3 is given with its conserved first and last residue. The order of the fields is V gene, clone size, J gene, D gene, CDR3 protein, CDR3 DNA. The D gene is left open where the match is weak. Rows give clone size only sometimes, using once, few, many, or a class for an expanded clone.

TRBV5-1	few	TRBJ2-3	.	CASSLRDGSTDTQYF	TGCGCCAGCAGCCTCCGGGACGGCAGCACAGATACGCAGTATTTT
TRBV4-2	.	TRBJ2-4	TRBD2	CASSQDGLAGVKNIQYF	TGTGCCAGCAGCCAAGATGGGCTAGCGGGAGTCAAAAACATTCAGTACTTC
TRBV6-1	.	TRBJ2-4	.	CASSVQSLPENIQYF	TGTGCCAGCAGTGTCCAGAGTCTTCCCGAAAACATTCAGTACTTC
TRBV11-1	.	TRBJ1-2	TRBD1	CASSANRGDGYTF	TGTGCCAGCAGCGCGAACAGGGGCGATGGCTACACCTTC
TRBV15	few	TRBJ1-5	.	CATSLTLYSNQPQHF	TGTGCCACCAGCCTGACACTTTATAGCAATCAGCCCCAGCATTTT
TRBV7-2	few	TRBJ2-7	TRBD2	CASSLATSGSTAYEQYF	TGTGCCAGCAGCTTAGCGACTAGCGGGAGTACGGCCTACGAGCAGTACTTC
TRBV2	few	TRBJ2-3	TRBD1	CASSGRTGGTDTQYF	TGTGCCAGCAGTGGGCGGACAGGGGGCACAGATACGCAGTATTTT
TRBV29-1	few	TRBJ1-3	.	CSVAAGPSGNTIYF	TGCAGCGTTGCCGCGGGCCCCTCTGGAAACACCATATATTTT
TRBV5-4	few	TRBJ2-7	.	CASSAAGISYEQYF	TGTGCCAGCAGCGCGGCCGGGATCTCCTACGAGCAGTACTTC
TRBV7-6	.	TRBJ2-7	.	CASSLGNTYEQYF	TGTGCCAGCAGCTTAGGCAACACCTACGAGCAGTACTTC
TRBV9	.	TRBJ2-3	TRBD2	CASRPGPAGGDTQYF	TGTGCCAGCAGACCAGGTCCAGCGGGAGGAGATACGCAGTATTTT
TRBV5-1	few	TRBJ2-1	.	CASLSGGSYNEQFF	TGCGCCAGCTTAAGTGGGGGCTCCTACAATGAGCAGTTCTTC
TRBV30	.	TRBJ2-2	TRBD1	CAWNFRTGFTGELFF	TGTGCCTGGAACTTCAGGACAGGGTTTACCGGGGAGCTGTTTTTT
TRBV9	.	TRBJ2-7	.	CASSSDPSSYEQYF	TGTGCCAGCAGCTCGGACCCTAGCTCCTACGAGCAGTACTTC
TRBV7-6	few	TRBJ2-3	.	CASSRSRITDTQYF	TGTGCCAGCAGCCGTTCGAGGATCACAGATACGCAGTATTTT
TRBV28	few	TRBJ1-4	.	CASSPGGRFEKLFF	TGTGCCAGCAGTCCTGGAGGTCGCTTTGAAAAACTGTTTTTT
TRBV4-3	.	TRBJ2-6	.	CASSPRGRFTSGANVLTF	TGCGCCAGCAGCCCTCGGGGAAGGTTTACCTCTGGGGCCAACGTCCTGACTTTC
TRBV18	few	TRBJ2-3	TRBD1	CASSPRNRGNTDTQYF	TGTGCCAGCTCACCAAGAAACAGGGGTAACACAGATACGCAGTATTTT
TRBV30	.	TRBJ2-7	TRBD2	CAWSVSRLAGGRSYEQYF	TGTGCCTGGAGTGTCTCCCGACTAGCGGGAGGAAGGTCCTACGAGCAGTACTTC
TRBV7-9	.	TRBJ1-1	.	CASSLVWGGETEAFF	TGTGCCAGCAGCTTAGTCTGGGGAGGGGAGACTGAAGCTTTCTTT
TRBV5-1	few	TRBJ2-3	TRBD2	CASWTSGTDTQYF	TGCGCCAGCTGGACTAGCGGTACAGATACGCAGTATTTT
TRBV23-1	few	TRBJ1-1	.	CASSLAVTGPMNTEAFF	TGCGCCAGCAGTCTAGCAGTCACGGGGCCGATGAACACTGAAGCTTTCTTT
TRBV30	few	TRBJ2-7	TRBD2	CAWSGRGLAGGIPYEQYF	TGTGCCTGGAGCGGGCGCGGACTAGCGGGAGGGATACCCTACGAGCAGTACTTC
TRBV30	.	TRBJ2-7	.	CAWSVLNSEQYF	TGTGCCTGGAGTGTACTTAACTCTGAGCAGTACTTC
TRBV14	.	TRBJ2-1	TRBD2	CASSQDWPGGEQFF	TGTGCCAGCAGCCAAGATTGGCCGGGAGGTGAGCAGTTCTTC
TRBV5-1	few	TRBJ2-2	.	CASSLRVDGELFF	TGCGCCAGCAGCTTACGTGTCGACGGGGAGCTGTTTTTT
TRBV7-3	.	TRBJ2-2	.	CASSLNFVGTGELFF	TGTGCCAGCAGCCTAAACTTCGTGGGGACCGGGGAGCTGTTTTTT